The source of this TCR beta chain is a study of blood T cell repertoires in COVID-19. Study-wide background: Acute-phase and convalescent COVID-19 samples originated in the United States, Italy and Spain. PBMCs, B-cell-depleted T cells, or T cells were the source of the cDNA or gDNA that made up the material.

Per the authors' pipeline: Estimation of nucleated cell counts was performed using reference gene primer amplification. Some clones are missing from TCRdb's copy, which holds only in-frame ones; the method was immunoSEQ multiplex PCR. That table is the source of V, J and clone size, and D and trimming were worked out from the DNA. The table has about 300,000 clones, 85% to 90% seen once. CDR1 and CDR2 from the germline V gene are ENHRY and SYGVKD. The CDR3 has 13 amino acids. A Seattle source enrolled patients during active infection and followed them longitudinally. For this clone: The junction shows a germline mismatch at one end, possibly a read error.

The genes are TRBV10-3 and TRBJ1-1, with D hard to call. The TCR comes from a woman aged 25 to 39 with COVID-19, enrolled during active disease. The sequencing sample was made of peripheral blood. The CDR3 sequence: CAISEFSHTEAFF. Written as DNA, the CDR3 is TGTGCCATCAGCGAGTTTAGCCACACTGAAGCTTTCTTT.